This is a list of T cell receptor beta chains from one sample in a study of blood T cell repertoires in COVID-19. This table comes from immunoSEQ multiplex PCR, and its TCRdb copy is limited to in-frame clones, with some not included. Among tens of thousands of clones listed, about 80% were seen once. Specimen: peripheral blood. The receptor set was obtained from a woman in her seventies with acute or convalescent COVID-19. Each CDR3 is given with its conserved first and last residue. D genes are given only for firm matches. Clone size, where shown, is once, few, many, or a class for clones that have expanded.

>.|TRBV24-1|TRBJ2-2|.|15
CATSGWQSNTGELFF
TGTGCCACCAGTGGATGGCAATCGAACACCGGGGAGCTGTTTTTT
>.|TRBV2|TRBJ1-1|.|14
CASPIRGRRTEAFF
TGTGCCAGCCCCATACGGGGTAGGCGCACTGAAGCTTTCTTT
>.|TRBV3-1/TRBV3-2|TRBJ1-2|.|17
CASSQDRKRTTNYGYTF
TGTGCCAGCAGCCAAGATAGGAAACGGACTACTAACTATGGCTACACCTTC
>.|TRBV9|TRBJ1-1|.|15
CASSVRERGGTEAFF
TGTGCCAGCAGCGTACGGGAACGGGGGGGCACTGAAGCTTTCTTT
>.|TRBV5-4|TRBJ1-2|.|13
CASSRSGKRGYTF
TGTGCCAGCAGCCGATCAGGGAAGAGAGGCTACACCTTC
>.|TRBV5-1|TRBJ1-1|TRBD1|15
CASSPRQGIGTEAFF
TGCGCCAGCAGCCCAAGACAGGGGATAGGAACTGAAGCTTTCTTT
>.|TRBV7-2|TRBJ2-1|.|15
CASSLAGVSYNEQFF
TGTGCCAGCAGCTTAGCCGGGGTTTCCTACAATGAGCAGTTCTTC
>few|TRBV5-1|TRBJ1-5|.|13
CASSFAGGQPQHF
TGCGCCAGCAGCTTCGCGGGCGGGCAGCCCCAGCATTTT
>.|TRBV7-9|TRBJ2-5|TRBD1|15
CASSLGTGWQETQYF
TGTGCCAGCAGCTTAGGGACAGGGTGGCAAGAGACCCAGTACTTC
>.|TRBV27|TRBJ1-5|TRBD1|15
CASSGGQGSNQPQHF
TGTGCCAGCAGTGGAGGACAGGGAAGCAATCAGCCCCAGCATTTT
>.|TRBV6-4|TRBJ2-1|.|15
CASSDSNSGPEEQFF
TGTGCCAGCAGTGACTCGAACTCAGGGCCAGAGGAGCAGTTCTTC
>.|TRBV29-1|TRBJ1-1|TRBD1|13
CSVERHRGTEAFF
TGCAGCGTTGAAAGACACAGGGGGACTGAAGCTTTCTTT
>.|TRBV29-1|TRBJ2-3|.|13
CSVEGRRLDTQYF
TGCAGCGTTGAGGGCAGGAGGCTGGATACGCAGTATTTT
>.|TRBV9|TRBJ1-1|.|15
CASSVGTVLQVGAFF
TGTGCCAGCAGCGTAGGGACAGTGCTGCAGGTGGGAGCTTTCTTT
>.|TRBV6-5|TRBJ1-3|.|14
CASTLDQGGNTIYF
TGTGCCAGCACCCTCGATCAGGGGGGAAACACCATATATTTT
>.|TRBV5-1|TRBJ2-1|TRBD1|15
CASSHGTGLNNEQFF
TGCGCCAGCAGCCACGGGACAGGGCTAAACAATGAGCAGTTCTTC
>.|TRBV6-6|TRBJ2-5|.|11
CASRQQGTQYF
TGTGCCAGCAGGCAGCAGGGGACCCAGTACTTC
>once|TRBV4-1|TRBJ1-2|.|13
CASSQGENYGYTF
TGCGCCAGCAGCCAGGGAGAGAACTATGGCTACACCTTC
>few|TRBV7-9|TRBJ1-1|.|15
CASTLEQGSGTEAFF
TGTGCCAGCACCCTAGAACAGGGTTCAGGAACTGAAGCTTTCTTT
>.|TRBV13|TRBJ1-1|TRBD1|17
CASSGGTGASKNTEAFF
TGTGCCAGCAGCGGGGGGACAGGGGCGTCTAAAAACACTGAAGCTTTCTTT
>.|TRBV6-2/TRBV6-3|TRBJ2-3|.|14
CASSSSKRTDTQYF
TGTGCCAGCAGTTCATCAAAGCGCACAGATACGCAGTATTTT
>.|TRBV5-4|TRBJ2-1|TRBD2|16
CASSPRGGGAYNEQFF
TGTGCCAGCAGCCCTCGCGGCGGGGGGGCGTACAATGAGCAGTTCTTC
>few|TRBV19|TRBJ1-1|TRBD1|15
CASSKPGQEKIEAFF
TGTGCCAGTAGTAAACCGGGACAGGAAAAAATTGAAGCTTTCTTT
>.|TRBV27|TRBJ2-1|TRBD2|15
CASSLIAGGYNEQFF
TGTGCCAGCAGTTTAATAGCGGGGGGGTACAATGAGCAGTTCTTC
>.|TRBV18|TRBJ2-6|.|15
CASSPPEGVTNVLTF
TGTGCCAGCTCACCACCGGAAGGGGTGACCAACGTCCTGACTTTC
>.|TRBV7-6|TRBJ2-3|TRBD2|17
CASRRFVGTSRPDTQYF
TGTGCCAGCAGACGTTTCGTAGGGACTAGTCGGCCAGATACGCAGTATTTT
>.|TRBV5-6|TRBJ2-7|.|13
CASSLVAYHEQYF
TGTGCCAGCAGCTTGGTTGCGTACCACGAGCAGTACTTC
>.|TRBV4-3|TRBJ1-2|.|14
CASSQVITVTGYTF
TGCGCCAGCAGCCAAGTTATTACAGTCACTGGCTACACCTTC
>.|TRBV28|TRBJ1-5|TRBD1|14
CASSPSTGSQPQHF
TGTGCCAGCAGCCCTTCGACAGGGAGTCAGCCCCAGCATTTT
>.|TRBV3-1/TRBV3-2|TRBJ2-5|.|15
CASSQPWGSGETQYF
TGTGCCAGCAGCCAGCCCTGGGGTAGCGGAGAGACCCAGTACTTC
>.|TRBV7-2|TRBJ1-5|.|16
CASSLDSRYSNQPQHF
TGTGCCAGCAGCTTGGACAGCCGTTATAGCAATCAGCCCCAGCATTTT
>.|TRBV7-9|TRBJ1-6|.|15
CASSAGLPGNSPLHF
TGTGCCAGCAGCGCGGGCCTCCCGGGGAATTCACCCCTCCACTTT
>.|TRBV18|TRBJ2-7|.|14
CASSPSSGVDEQYF
TGTGCCAGCTCACCAAGTAGCGGAGTAGACGAGCAGTACTTC
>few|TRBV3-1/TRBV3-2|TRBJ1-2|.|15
CASSQNGGANYGYTF
TGTGCCAGCAGCCAAAATGGCGGAGCTAACTATGGCTACACCTTC
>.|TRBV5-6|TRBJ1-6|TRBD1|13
CASSSGQGSPLHF
TGTGCCAGCAGCTCCGGACAGGGGTCACCCCTCCACTTT
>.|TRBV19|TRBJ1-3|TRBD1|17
CASSIEGQGGAGNTIYF
TGTGCCAGTAGTATCGAAGGACAGGGTGGGGCTGGAAACACCATATATTTT
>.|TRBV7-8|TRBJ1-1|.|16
CASSLAPDRTNTEAFF
TGTGCCAGCAGCTTAGCTCCCGACAGGACGAACACTGAAGCTTTCTTT
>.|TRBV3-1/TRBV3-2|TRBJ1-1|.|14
CASRESGVNTEAFF
TGTGCCAGCAGAGAGTCCGGAGTGAACACTGAAGCTTTCTTT
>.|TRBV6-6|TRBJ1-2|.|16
CASSYSSQDRLYGYTF
TGTGCCAGCAGTTACTCGAGCCAAGACAGACTCTATGGCTACACCTTC
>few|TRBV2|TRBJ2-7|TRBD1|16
CASSGRDRPSPYEQYF
TGTGCCAGCAGTGGTCGGGACAGGCCATCGCCCTACGAGCAGTACTTC
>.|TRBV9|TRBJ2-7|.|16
CASSVAPPEEGYEQYF
TGTGCCAGCAGCGTAGCCCCTCCCGAGGAGGGCTACGAGCAGTACTTC
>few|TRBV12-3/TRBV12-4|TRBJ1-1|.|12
CASSFLETEAFF
.
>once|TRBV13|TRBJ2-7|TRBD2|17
CASSLGRVAGRPYEQYF
TGTGCCAGCAGCTTAGGTAGGGTAGCGGGGAGGCCCTACGAGCAGTACTTC
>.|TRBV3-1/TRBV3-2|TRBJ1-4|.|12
CASSQLNEKLFF
TGTGCCAGCAGCCAACTAAATGAAAAACTGTTTTTT
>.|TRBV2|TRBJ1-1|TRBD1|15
CASRRDSELNTEAFF
TGTGCCAGCAGACGGGACAGTGAATTGAACACTGAAGCTTTCTTT
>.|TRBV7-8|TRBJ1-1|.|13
CASTWGLNTEAFF
TGTGCCAGCACCTGGGGCCTGAACACTGAAGCTTTCTTT
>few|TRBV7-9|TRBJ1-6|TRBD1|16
CASSLGQGFYNSPLHF
TGTGCCAGCAGCTTGGGACAGGGGTTCTATAATTCACCCCTCCACTTT
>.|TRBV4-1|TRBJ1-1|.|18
CASSQDLQGRFMNTEAFF
TGCGCCAGCAGCCAGGATCTACAGGGAAGATTCATGAACACTGAAGCTTTCTTT
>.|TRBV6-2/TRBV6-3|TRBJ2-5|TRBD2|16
CASSFGLAGGLETQYF
TGTGCCAGCAGTTTCGGACTAGCGGGGGGTCTGGAGACCCAGTACTTC
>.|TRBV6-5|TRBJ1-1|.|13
CASSPGEYGEAFF
TGTGCCAGCAGTCCGGGGGAATACGGTGAAGCTTTCTTT